This section outlines one T cell receptor beta chain sequence together with its context. No antigen is known for it. The sample originates from a study of cytomegalovirus exposure and HLA in healthy donors. Across the study: It was reported in a later analysis that the same platform had been used for the 100 to 150 validation repertoires as for the approximately 670 first-cohort repertoires.

Germline-derived CDR1 and CDR2 are SGDLS and YYNGEE. The CDR3 length is 16 residues. V lost 0 bases and J lost 10; bases outside the gene matches: 13. Findings and caveats of the study: Most TCR sequences were uncommon, yet certain public TCRs appeared in many donors. TCR clusters originating in the first cohort tended to co-occur in the approximately 120 validation repertoires, according to a later analysis. The classifier, whose performance was assessed in both the original and validation cohorts, reportedly diagnosed cytomegalovirus status with high specificity and sensitivity.

The method was immunoSEQ multiplex PCR; TCRdb's version includes in-frame clones alone and lacks a portion of them. The table records 120,000 or so clones, about nine tenths of them present only once. The origin of this receptor is a woman between 18 and 29 years old in good health and CMV-seronegative. Sequenced material: PBMCs. V usage is TRBV9 and J usage is TRBJ2-1; 7 positions match TRBD2. The CDR3 DNA follows: TGTGCCAGCAGCGTAGCTGGGGCGGGAGCTGGATGGGAGCAGTTCTTC. Its translation is CASSVAGAGAGWEQFF.